This TCR beta chain was captured in a study of OX40 agonist ivuxolimab in advanced cancers. Study details: Those treated in dose escalation had hepatocellular carcinoma, melanoma, renal cell cancer or head and neck cancer. Prior therapy, whether anti-PD-1, anti-PD-L1 or anti-CTLA-4, was allowed, and roughly 44% had some. Study-wide results and limits: CD8+ T cells averaged more expanded clones than CD4+.

Concerning this clone itself: Its matching antigen is unknown.

Sequenced by immunoSEQ multiplex PCR; TCRdb stores in-frame clones only, minus some. The sample contains some 130,000 clones, just over 90% of which appear only once. The CDR3 contains 14 residues. The trim removed 7 bases at V and 7 bases at J, leaving 11 bases unmatched. Looked up from germline, CDR1 is SNHLY and CDR2 is FYNNEI. V is TRBV2 and J is TRBJ1-2; 8 bases are a match to TRBD1. The sample in question was CD4+ or CD8+ T cells sorted from blood, obtained in a trial of the OX40 agonist ivuxolimab. This TCR came from an adult with an advanced solid tumor such as melanoma, head and neck, liver or kidney cancer. DNA for the CDR3: TGTGCCAGCACGCGGACAGGGTATTTTGGTGGCTACACCTTC. It encodes CASTRTGYFGGYTF.